The 5 T cell receptor beta chains listed next were all sequenced from one sample in a study of CD8 T cells in ankylosing spondylitis. TCRdb itself ran the 5' RACE reads through MiXCR, one entry per CDR3 protein. Of about 140,000 distinct CDR3 sequences in the sample, about an eighth were seen once. The sample consisted of blood, either unsorted or a sorted T cell fraction (not recorded which). The receptors stem from a female donor with ankylosing spondylitis or in good health (not recorded which).

The chain joins TRBV7-9 to TRBJ2-7, with D maybe TRBD2 (5 bases). In germline, CDR1 is SEHNR, CDR2 FQNEAQ (reference sequence). V was pared by 2 bases and J by 1 base, with 9 bases between. CDR3 length: 14 residues. Written as DNA, the CDR3 is TGTGCCAGCAGCTTACGGGGAGAATCCTACGAGCAGTACTTC. The encoded protein is CASSLRGESYEQYF.

This clonotype was seen ten or more times. The gene calls are TRBV10-3 and TRBJ2-5; D might be TRBD1 (7 bases). V lost 5 bases to trimming and J lost 5 bases, with 12 bases between them. Per the germline V gene, CDR1 is ENHRY and CDR2 is SYGVKD. The CDR3 has 13 amino acids. The CDR3 DNA sequence: TGTGCCATCAGTCCCTCAGGGGGGGAGACCCAGTACTTC. It encodes CAISPSGGETQYF.

This clonotype has a count of ten or more. This chain uses TRBV20-1 with TRBJ1-1; 8 positions match TRBD1. The length of the CDR3 is 13 residues. V was pared by 6 bases and J by 0 bases, with 3 bases of the junction left unmatched. Germline CDR1 DFQATT, CDR2 SNEGSKA (reference sequence). CDR3 protein: CSAPDRVNTEAFF. The CDR3 DNA reads as TGCAGTGCCCCGGACAGGGTGAACACTGAAGCTTTCTTT.

The chain recombines TRBV28 with TRBJ2-7; D is ambiguous. Trimming took 7 bases from V and 3 from J, leaving 16 bases between them. From germline, CDR1 is MDHEN and CDR2 SYDVKM. The CDR3 consists of 14 residues. For the CDR3, the DNA is TGTGCCAGCAAGGGTAGGAATCAGGTCTACGAGCAGTACTTC. Encoded protein: CASKGRNQVYEQYF.

This clonotype was detected ten times or more. The chain joins TRBV5-1 to TRBJ2-7, with 7 bases matching TRBD2. Germline V gene lookup returns CDR1 SGHRS and CDR2 YFSETQ. The CDR3 is 15 residues long. V was clipped by 5 bases and J by 1 base; unmatched bases: 9. The CDR3 is CASRLSGSGSYEQYF. CDR3 coding DNA: TGCGCCAGCAGACTTAGCGGGTCCGGTTCCTACGAGCAGTACTTC.